The 10 T cell receptor beta chains in this list originate from one sample, sequenced in a study of identical twins. TCRdb used MiXCR to reprocess the 5' RACE reads, holding one entry per CDR3 protein. Of around 690,000 distinct CDR3 sequences listed, around 21% are singletons. The same data also went into a second study, on T cells expressing NK-cell markers.

The material sequenced was PBMCs. These receptors originate from a woman aged 18-30 years in good health.

This clonotype came up a few times. The gene calls are TRBV5-6 and TRBJ1-3; no firm D call. The V end was cut by 1 base, the J end by 3 bases, with 5 bases between. Germline lookup yields CDR1 SGHDT and CDR2 YYEEEE. The CDR3 loop spans 13 amino acids. CDR3 region: CASSLPNGNTIYF. The CDR3 bases are TGTGCCAGCAGCTTGCCCAATGGAAACACCATATATTTT.

This rearrangement joins TRBV15 to TRBJ2-1; the match to TRBD2 covers 9 bases. Looked up from germline, CDR1 is LNHNV and CDR2 is YYDKDF (reference sequence). V was pared by 5 bases and J by 4 bases, with 9 bases of the junction left unmatched. The CDR3 length is 16 residues. The CDR3 DNA is TGTGCCACCAGCTCCTGGGCAGCGGGGGGTTACAATGAGCAGTTCTTC. Protein: CATSSWAAGGYNEQFF.

The rearrangement links TRBV29-1 to TRBJ2-7; D is perhaps TRBD2 (5 bases). The CDR3 has 15 residues. The V gene lost 0 bases and the J gene lost 0 bases, with 12 bases spanning the gap. The germline gives CDR1 SQVTM, CDR2 ANQGSEA. This CDR3 reads CSVEDGLPGSYEQYF. The CDR3 nucleotides are TGCAGCGTTGAAGACGGACTCCCTGGCTCCTACGAGCAGTACTTC.

The chain employs TRBV10-3 and TRBJ2-1, with a weak D call TRBD1 (6 bases). V was trimmed by 6 bases and J by 4 bases, leaving 10 bases between them. From germline, CDR1 is ENHRY and CDR2 SYGVKD. This CDR3 is 13 amino acids long. The CDR3 here is CAIRDSPYNEQFF. The CDR3 DNA reads as TGTGCCATCAGGGACAGTCCATACAATGAGCAGTTCTTC.

This sequence joins TRBV7-9 and TRBJ2-3; D perhaps matches TRBD2 (6 bases). Trimming shortened V by 3 bases and J by 3 bases, and 13 bases separated the two germline ends. Germline V gene data show CDR1 as SEHNR and CDR2 as FQNEAQ (reference sequence). This CDR3 is 15 amino acids long. CDR3 region: CASSFGSVKTDTQYF. The CDR3 DNA sequence: TGTGCCAGCAGCTTCGGGAGCGTCAAGACAGATACGCAGTATTTT.

This clonotype was seen only once. V and J are TRBV11-3 and TRBJ2-7; D gene ambiguous. Trimming shortened V by 5 bases and J by 1 base, and 6 bases separated the two germline ends. Germline assignment: CDR1 SGHNT and CDR2 YENEEA. The CDR3 length is 12 residues. This CDR3 is CASSAESYEQYF. CDR3 in DNA: TGTGCCAGCAGCGCCGAATCCTACGAGCAGTACTTC. Complete variable domain (other parts from reference TRBV11-3 and TRBJ2-7): EAGVVQSPRYKIIEKKQPVAFWCNPISGHNTLYWYLQNLGQGPELLIRYENEEAVDDSQLPKDRFSAERLKGVDSTLKIQPAELGDSAVYLCASSAESYEQYFGPGTRLTVT.

This clonotype showed up just a few times. V and J are TRBV9 and TRBJ2-1; tentative D call: TRBD1 (6 bases). Per germline, CDR1 SGDLS and CDR2 YYNGEE. The ends were cut back, 4 bases at V and 9 bases at J, with 14 bases in the middle. CDR3 length: 13 residues. CDR3 sequence (DNA): TGTGCCAGCAGCAAGGACAGTTTGGGTGAGCAGTTCTTC. Amino acids: CASSKDSLGEQFF.

The chain has TRBV11-1 and TRBJ2-6; D is unclear. Germline CDR1 and CDR2: SGHAT and FQDESV (reference sequence). The CDR3 runs 18 residues. The ends were cut back, 5 bases at V and 0 bases at J, with 17 bases in the middle. CDR3 DNA: TGTGCCAGCAGCCTTTATGGACGGATAGACTCTGGGGCCAACGTCCTGACTTTC. It yields the protein CASSLYGRIDSGANVLTF. Full variable domain (outside the CDR3, taken from reference TRBV11-1 and TRBJ2-6): EAEVAQSPRYKITEKSQAVAFWCDPISGHATLYWYRQILGQGPELLVQFQDESVVDDSQLPKDRFSAERLKGVDSTLKIQPAELGDSAMYLCASSLYGRIDSGANVLTFGAGSRLTVL.

V is TRBV7-2 and J is TRBJ2-7, with unresolved D. The ends were cut back, 5 bases at V and 5 bases at J, with 13 bases in the middle. Germline V CDR1 and CDR2: SGHTA, FQGNSA. The CDR3 totals 13 residues. The CDR3 DNA follows: TGTGCCAGCAGCCCCGCTCGGAAGAACGAGCAGTACTTC. The encoded protein is CASSPARKNEQYF.

The J gene is TRBJ2-7, the V gene TRBV5-5; 9 bases are a match to TRBD1. The CDR3 spans 13 residues. Germline CDR1 SGHKS, CDR2 YYEKEE (reference sequence). J lost 6 bases, V lost 4 bases, and 5 bases had no gene match. The CDR3 protein is CASSRTGDSEQYF. The CDR3 nucleotides read TGTGCCAGCAGCCGGACAGGGGACAGCGAGCAGTACTTC. Based on the CDR3 plus reference TRBV5-5 and TRBJ2-7, the full variable domain is DAGVTQSPTHLIKTRGQQVTLRCSPISGHKSVSWYQQVLGQGPQFIFQYYEKEERGRGNFPDRFSARQFPNYSSELNVNALLLGDSALYLCASSRTGDSEQYFGPGTRLTVT.